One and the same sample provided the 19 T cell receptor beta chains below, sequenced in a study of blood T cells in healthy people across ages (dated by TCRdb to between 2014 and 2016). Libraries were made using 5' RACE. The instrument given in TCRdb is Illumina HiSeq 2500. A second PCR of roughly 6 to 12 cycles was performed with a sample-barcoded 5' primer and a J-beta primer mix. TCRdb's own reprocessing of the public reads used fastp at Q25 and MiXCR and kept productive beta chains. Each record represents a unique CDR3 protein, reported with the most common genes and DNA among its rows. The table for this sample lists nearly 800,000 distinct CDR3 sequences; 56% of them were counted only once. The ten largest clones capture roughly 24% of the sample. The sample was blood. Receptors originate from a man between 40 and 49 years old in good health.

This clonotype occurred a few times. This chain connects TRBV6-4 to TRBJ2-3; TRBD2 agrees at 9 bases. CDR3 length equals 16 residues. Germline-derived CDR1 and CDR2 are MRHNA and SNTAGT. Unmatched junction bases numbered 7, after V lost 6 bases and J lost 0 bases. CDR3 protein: CASSPIAGDSTDTQYF. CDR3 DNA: TGTGCCAGCAGCCCAATAGCGGGAGATAGCACAGATACGCAGTATTTT.

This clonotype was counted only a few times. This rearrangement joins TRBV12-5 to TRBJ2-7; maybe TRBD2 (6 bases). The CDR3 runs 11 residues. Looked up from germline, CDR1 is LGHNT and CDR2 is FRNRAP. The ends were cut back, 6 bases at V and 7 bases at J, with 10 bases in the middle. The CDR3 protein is CASGGGREQYF. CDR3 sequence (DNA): TGTGCTAGTGGGGGTGGGAGGGAGCAGTACTTC. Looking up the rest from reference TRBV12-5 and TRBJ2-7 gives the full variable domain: DARVTQTPRHKVTEMGQEVTMRCQPILGHNTVFWYRQTMMQGLELLAYFRNRAPLDDSGMPKDRFSAEMPDATLATLKIQPSEPRDSAVYFCASGGGREQYFGPGTRLTVT.

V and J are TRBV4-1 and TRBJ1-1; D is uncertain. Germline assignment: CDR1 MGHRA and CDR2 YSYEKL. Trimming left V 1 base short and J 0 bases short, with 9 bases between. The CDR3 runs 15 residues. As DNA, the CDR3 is TGCGCCAGCAGCCAAGGGGTTTTCATGAACACTGAAGCTTTCTTT. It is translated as CASSQGVFMNTEAFF.

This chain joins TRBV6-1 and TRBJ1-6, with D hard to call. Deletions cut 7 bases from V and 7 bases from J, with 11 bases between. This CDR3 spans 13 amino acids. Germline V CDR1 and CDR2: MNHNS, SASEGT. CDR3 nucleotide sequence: TGTGCCAGCACCGAAGGCAAAAATTCACCCCTCCACTTT. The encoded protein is CASTEGKNSPLHF.

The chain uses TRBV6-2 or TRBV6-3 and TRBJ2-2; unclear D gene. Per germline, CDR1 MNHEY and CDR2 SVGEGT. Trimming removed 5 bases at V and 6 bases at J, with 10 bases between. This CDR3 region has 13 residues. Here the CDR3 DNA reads TGTGCCAGCAGTCCTTTACCGTCCGGGGAGCTGTTTTTT. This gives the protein CASSPLPSGELFF.

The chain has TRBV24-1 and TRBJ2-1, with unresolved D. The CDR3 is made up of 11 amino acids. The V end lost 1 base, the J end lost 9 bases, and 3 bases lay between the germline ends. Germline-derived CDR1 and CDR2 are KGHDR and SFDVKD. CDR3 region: CATSDFTEQFF. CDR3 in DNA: TGTGCCACCAGTGATTTCACTGAGCAGTTCTTC.

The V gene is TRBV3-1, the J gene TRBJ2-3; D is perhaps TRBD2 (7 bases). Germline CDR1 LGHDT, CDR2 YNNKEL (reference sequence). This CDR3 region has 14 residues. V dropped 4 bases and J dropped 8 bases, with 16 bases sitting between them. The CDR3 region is CASSPLVGGGTQYF. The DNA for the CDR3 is TGTGCCAGCAGCCCCCTTGTAGGGGGGGGTACGCAGTATTTT.

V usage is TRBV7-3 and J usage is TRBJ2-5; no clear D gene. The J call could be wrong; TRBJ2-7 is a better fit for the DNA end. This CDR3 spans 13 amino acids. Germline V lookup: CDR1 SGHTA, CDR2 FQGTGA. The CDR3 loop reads CASSLRMENEQYF. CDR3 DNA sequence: TGTGCCAGCAGCTTAAGGATGGAGAACGAGCAGTACTTC.

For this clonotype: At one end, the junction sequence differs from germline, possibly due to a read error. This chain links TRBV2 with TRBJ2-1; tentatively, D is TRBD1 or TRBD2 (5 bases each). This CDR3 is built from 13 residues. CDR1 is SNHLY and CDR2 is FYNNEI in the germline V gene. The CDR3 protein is CTSSDGTGDEQFF. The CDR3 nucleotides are TGTACCAGCAGTGACGGGACGGGCGATGAGCAGTTCTTC. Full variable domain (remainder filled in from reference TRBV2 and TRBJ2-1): EPEVTQTPSHQVTQMGQEVILRCVPISNHLYFYWYRQILGQKVEFLVSFYNNEISEKSEIFDDQFSVERPDGSNFTLKIRSTKLEDSAMYFCTSSDGTGDEQFFGPGTRLTVL.

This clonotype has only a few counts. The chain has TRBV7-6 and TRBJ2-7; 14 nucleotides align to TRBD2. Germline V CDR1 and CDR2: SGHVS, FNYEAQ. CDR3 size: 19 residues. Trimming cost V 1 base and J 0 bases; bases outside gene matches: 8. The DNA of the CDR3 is TGTGCCAGCAGCTTAGTCCGGGGGACTAGCGGGGGAAGCTCCTACGAGCAGTACTTC. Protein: CASSLVRGTSGGSSYEQYF.

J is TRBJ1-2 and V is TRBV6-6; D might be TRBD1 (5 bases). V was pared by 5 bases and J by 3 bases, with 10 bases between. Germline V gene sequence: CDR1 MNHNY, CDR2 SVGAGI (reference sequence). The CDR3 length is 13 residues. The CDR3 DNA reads TGTGCCAGCAGTCTGGGGCCCGACTATGGCTACACCTTC. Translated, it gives CASSLGPDYGYTF.

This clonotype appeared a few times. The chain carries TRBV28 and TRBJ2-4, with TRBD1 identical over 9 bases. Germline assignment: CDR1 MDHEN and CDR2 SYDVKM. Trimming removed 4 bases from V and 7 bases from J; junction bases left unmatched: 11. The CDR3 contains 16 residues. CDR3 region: CASSSAPGQGSNIQYF. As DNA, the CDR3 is TGTGCCAGCAGTTCTGCCCCGGGACAGGGATCGAACATTCAGTACTTC.

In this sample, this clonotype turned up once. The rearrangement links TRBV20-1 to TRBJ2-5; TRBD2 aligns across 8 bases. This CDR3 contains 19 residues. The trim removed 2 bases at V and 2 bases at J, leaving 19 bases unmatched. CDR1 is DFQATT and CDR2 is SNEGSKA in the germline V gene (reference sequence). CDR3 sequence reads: CSARWSRAVKLAEQETQYF. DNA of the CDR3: TGCAGTGCTAGATGGTCTCGAGCTGTAAAACTAGCGGAACAAGAGACCCAGTACTTC.

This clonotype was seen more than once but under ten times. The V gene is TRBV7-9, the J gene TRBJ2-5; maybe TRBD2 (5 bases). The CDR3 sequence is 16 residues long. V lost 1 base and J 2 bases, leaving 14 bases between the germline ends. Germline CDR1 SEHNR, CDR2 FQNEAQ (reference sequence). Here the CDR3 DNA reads TGTGCCAGCAGCTTAGATATGTCGGGGATTCAAGAGACCCAGTACTTC. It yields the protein CASSLDMSGIQETQYF. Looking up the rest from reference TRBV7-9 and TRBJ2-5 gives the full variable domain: DTGVSQNPRHKITKRGQNVTFRCDPISEHNRLYWYRQTLGQGPEFLTYFQNEAQLEKSRLLSDRFSAERPKGSFSTLEIQRTEQGDSAMYLCASSLDMSGIQETQYFGPGTRLLVL.

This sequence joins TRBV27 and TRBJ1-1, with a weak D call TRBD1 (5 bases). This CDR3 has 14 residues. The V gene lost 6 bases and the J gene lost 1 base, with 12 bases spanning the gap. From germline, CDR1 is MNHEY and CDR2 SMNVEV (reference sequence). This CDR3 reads CASRQQARNTEAFF. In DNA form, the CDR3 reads TGTGCCAGCAGGCAACAGGCGAGGAACACTGAAGCTTTCTTT.

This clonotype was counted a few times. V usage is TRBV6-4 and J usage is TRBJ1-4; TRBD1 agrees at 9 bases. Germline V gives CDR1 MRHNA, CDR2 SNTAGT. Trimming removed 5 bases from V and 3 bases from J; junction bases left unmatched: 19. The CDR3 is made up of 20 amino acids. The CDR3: CASSHGTGTRHPRSNEKLFF. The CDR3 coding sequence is TGTGCCAGCAGTCATGGGACAGGGACACGTCATCCCCGCTCTAATGAAAAACTGTTTTTT.

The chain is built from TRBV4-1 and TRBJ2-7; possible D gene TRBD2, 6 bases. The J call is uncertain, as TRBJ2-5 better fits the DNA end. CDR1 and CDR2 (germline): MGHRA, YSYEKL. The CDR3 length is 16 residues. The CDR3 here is CASSHPPRGNQETQYF. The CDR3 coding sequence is TGCGCCAGCAGCCACCCCCCACGCGGGAATCAAGAGACCCAGTACTTC.

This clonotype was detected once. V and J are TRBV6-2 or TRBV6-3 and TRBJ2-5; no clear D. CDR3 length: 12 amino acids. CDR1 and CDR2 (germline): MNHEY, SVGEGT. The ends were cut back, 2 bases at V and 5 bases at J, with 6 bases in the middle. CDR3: CASSYGSETQYF. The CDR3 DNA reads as TGTGCCAGCAGTTACGGATCTGAGACCCAGTACTTC.

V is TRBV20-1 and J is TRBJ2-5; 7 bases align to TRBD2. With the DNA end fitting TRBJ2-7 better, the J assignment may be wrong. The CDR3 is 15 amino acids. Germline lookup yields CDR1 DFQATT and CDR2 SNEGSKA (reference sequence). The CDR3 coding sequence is TGCAGTGCTAGAGATAGTGGGACTAAGCCCTACGAGCAGTACTTC. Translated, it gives CSARDSGTKPYEQYF.